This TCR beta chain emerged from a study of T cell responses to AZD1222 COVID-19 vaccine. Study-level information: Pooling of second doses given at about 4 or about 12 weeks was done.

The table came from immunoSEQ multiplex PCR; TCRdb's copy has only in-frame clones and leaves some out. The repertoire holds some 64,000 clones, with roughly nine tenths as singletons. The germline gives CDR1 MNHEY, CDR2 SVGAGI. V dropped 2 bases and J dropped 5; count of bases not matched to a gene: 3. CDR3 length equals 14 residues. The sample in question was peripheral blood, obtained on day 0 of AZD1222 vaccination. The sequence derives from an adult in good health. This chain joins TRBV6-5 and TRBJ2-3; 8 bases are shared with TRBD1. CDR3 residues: CASSYPDRGDTQYF. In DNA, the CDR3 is TGTGCCAGCAGTTACCCCGACAGGGGAGATACGCAGTATTTT.